This is a list of T cell receptor beta chains from one sample in a study of Ad26.COV2.S vaccination and SARS-CoV-2 variants. TCRdb's table, derived via immunoSEQ multiplex PCR, lists solely in-frame clones and lacks some. The sample lists some 340,000 clones; 86% were seen once. Source: peripheral blood, taken in a trial of Ad26.COV2.S vaccine versus placebo. The receptors were gathered from a person between 18 and 60 years old who received the Ad26.COV2.S COVID-19 vaccine or a placebo. Both conserved end residues are part of each CDR3. D genes are given only for firm matches. Size is omitted from some rows. Given values are once, few, many or a class for expanded clones.

j_call | v_call | clone_size | d_call | cdr3_aa | cdr3_nt
TRBJ2-1 | TRBV5-5 | - | TRBD1 | CASSLRTGRINEQFF | TGTGCCAGCAGCTTAAGGACAGGAAGGATCAATGAGCAGTTCTTC
TRBJ2-3 | TRBV10-3 | - | - | CAINEVAEDTQYF | TGTGCCATCAATGAGGTAGCTGAGGATACGCAGTATTTT
TRBJ1-1 | TRBV12-3/TRBV12-4 | - | - | CASSFKAPKAFF | TGTGCCAGCAGTTTCAAGGCGCCCAAAGCTTTCTTT
TRBJ2-7 | TRBV7-2 | - | TRBD2 | CASSLTGSLASGGLYEQYF | TGTGCCAGCAGCTTAACGGGGTCTTTGGCTAGCGGGGGACTCTACGAGCAGTACTTC
TRBJ2-2 | TRBV9 | - | TRBD1 | CASSSTGGEVFAGELFF | TGTGCCAGCAGCTCGACAGGGGGCGAGGTTTTTGCCGGGGAGCTGTTTTTT
TRBJ2-7 | TRBV27 | - | - | CASSLTRGQGEQYF | TGTGCCAGCAGTTTAACGCGGGGGCAGGGGGAGCAGTACTTC
TRBJ1-1 | TRBV7-2 | - | - | CASSLEGGHGTEAFF | TGTGCCAGCAGCTTAGAAGGGGGGCACGGCACTGAAGCTTTCTTT
TRBJ2-3 | TRBV7-6 | - | TRBD2 | CASSLESSGRGPDTQYF | TGTGCCAGCAGCTTAGAGTCTAGCGGTCGAGGTCCCGATACGCAGTATTTT
TRBJ2-3 | TRBV7-9 | - | TRBD1 | CASSSYRGLGQYF | TGTGCCAGCAGCTCGTACAGGGGGCTAGGGCAGTATTTT
TRBJ2-3 | TRBV9 | - | TRBD2 | CASSAGGRGTDTQYF | TGTGCCAGCAGCGCCGGCGGGAGGGGGACAGATACGCAGTATTTT
TRBJ1-3 | TRBV19 | - | TRBD1 | CASSPTGPGNTIYF | TGTGCCAGTAGTCCGACAGGGCCCGGAAACACCATATATTTT
TRBJ1-2 | TRBV5-4 | - | TRBD1 | CASSSRAQTGDYGYTF | TGTGCCAGCAGCTCACGGGCACAAACAGGGGACTATGGCTACACCTTC
TRBJ2-7 | TRBV11-2 | - | - | CASSREGTISEQYF | TGTGCCAGCAGCCGAGAAGGCACCATTTCCGAGCAGTACTTC
TRBJ2-1 | TRBV24-1 | - | TRBD2 | CATSAPPGGLAGDEQFF | TGTGCCACCAGTGCCCCTCCGGGCGGACTAGCGGGGGATGAGCAGTTCTTC
TRBJ1-5 | TRBV30 | - | - | CAWTSGGGQPQHF | TGTGCCTGGACTTCCGGAGGTGGTCAGCCCCAGCATTTT
TRBJ1-1 | TRBV10-3 | - | - | CAISESRDGNTEAFF | TGTGCCATCAGTGAGTCCCGGGACGGGAACACTGAAGCTTTCTTT
TRBJ1-2 | TRBV19 | - | - | CASNRDYSYGYTF | TGTGCCAGTAATCGGGACTACTCCTATGGCTACACCTTC
TRBJ2-3 | TRBV5-1 | - | - | CASSLGGHTDTQYF | TGCGCCAGCAGCTTGGGTGGCCACACAGATACGCAGTATTTT
TRBJ2-7 | TRBV7-2 | - | - | CASTLGTYYEQYF | TGTGCCAGCACCTTAGGGACATACTACGAGCAGTACTTC
TRBJ1-3 | TRBV4-2 | few | - | CASSQVTSSGNTIYF | TGTGCCAGCAGCCAAGTAACAAGCTCTGGAAACACCATATATTTT
TRBJ1-5 | TRBV19 | - | - | CASSRRGRGNQPQHF | TGTGCCAGTAGTCGCCGGGGGCGAGGCAATCAGCCCCAGCATTTT
TRBJ1-2 | TRBV10-3 | - | - | CAISGSESYGYTF | TGTGCCATCAGTGGGTCAGAAAGCTATGGCTACACCTTC